The sequence of this T cell receptor beta chain was determined in a study of T cells after yellow fever vaccination. The overall study: Researchers used SMART-Seq v4 Ultra Low Input to prepare fractions that had low cell numbers. Study-wide findings and caveats: A limited proportion of clonotypes was detected within both the CD4 and CD8 compartments.

Template switching by 5'RACE produced TCR cDNA, adding a universal primer site and UMIs. TCRdb re-derived calls from the 5' RACE reads in MiXCR, one entry per CDR3 protein. The sample shows 200,000 to 300,000 distinct CDR3 sequences, approximately 6.3% of them seen only once. This clonotype was counted only a few times. Its target is unknown. The CDR3 is made up of 14 amino acids. V lost 10 bases and J 5 bases, leaving 20 bases between the germline ends. The germline CDR1 and CDR2 sequences are SGHTA and FQGNSA. This TCR came from a man aged 25-45 years who received the YFV17D yellow fever vaccine. The rearrangement uses TRBV7-2 and TRBJ2-5; the D gene is possibly TRBD1 (6 bases). This specimen consisted of CD4+ T cells sorted from PBMCs, obtained on the day of the yellow fever booster vaccination. The CDR3: CATGPDSGVETQYF. The CDR3 DNA reads TGTGCCACAGGACCAGACTCAGGGGTGGAGACCCAGTACTTC.